The sequence of this T cell receptor beta chain was determined in a study of T cells in localized non-small cell lung cancer. Study-wide points: It was uninvolved adjacent lung that showed the highest T cell clonality, exceeding tumor. Researchers found a median approximately 57 of the top 100 tumor clones in adjacent lung.

On this clone: Its antigen is unknown.

V was pared by 1 base and J by 2 bases, with 15 bases between. The CDR3 length is 16 residues. CDR1 is SGHAT and CDR2 is FQNNGV in the germline V gene. The data were produced by immunoSEQ multiplex PCR, yet TCRdb's version contains in-frame clones alone and is incomplete. The sample holds 15,000 to 20,000 clones, approximately 81% seen once. This TCR was sampled from a male donor at least 60 years old with stage I lung adenocarcinoma. Material: peripheral blood, obtained before any cancer treatment. The chain carries TRBV11-2 and TRBJ2-7; tentative D call: TRBD1 (6 bases). CDR3 nucleotides: TGTGCCAGCAGCTTAGGTTTGGGACAACCAACCTACGAGCAGTACTTC. The encoded protein is CASSLGLGQPTYEQYF. Together with reference TRBV11-2 and TRBJ2-7, the CDR3 gives the full variable domain: EAGVAQSPRYKIIEKRQSVAFWCNPISGHATLYWYQQILGQGPKLLIQFQNNGVVDDSQLPKDRFSAERLKGVDSTLKIQPAKLEDSAVYLCASSLGLGQPTYEQYFGPGTRLTVT.